Sequencing of this T cell receptor beta chain was carried out in a study of blood T cell repertoires in COVID-19. The wider study: The study drew acute and convalescent COVID-19 samples from the United States, Italy and Spain.

TCRdb's copy holds only in-frame clones and misses some; the assay was immunoSEQ multiplex PCR. The data show hundreds of thousands of clones, roughly nine tenths seen once. The TCR originated in a woman in her forties or fifties with COVID-19, enrolled during active disease. Sequencing was carried out using peripheral blood.

CDR3 nucleotides: TGCGCCAGCAGCCAAGTGGGGCCGCGGGGGAAAACTAGCACAGATACGCAGTATTTT. Translated, it gives CASSQVGPRGKTSTDTQYF. The chain combines TRBV4-1 with TRBJ2-3; TRBD2 matches 7 bases. Germline CDR1 is MGHRA and CDR2 is YSYEKL. V lost 1 base and J lost 0; bases outside the gene matches: 13. The CDR3 sequence is 19 residues long.